The subject of this entry is one TCR beta chain. This entry comes from a study of blood T cell repertoires in COVID-19. Clones were read by immunoSEQ multiplex PCR, and TCRdb kept only the in-frame ones, dropping some. The table has 250,000 to 350,000 clones, more than 70% seen once. This CDR3 comprises 14 residues. Germline CDR1 is SGHDT and CDR2 is YYEEEE. Trimming at V came to 1 base and at J to 13 bases, leaving 8 bases not matched to a gene. The V and J genes are TRBV5-6 and TRBJ2-4; 10 bases line up with TRBD2. The receptor's source is a woman aged 30 to 39 with COVID-19, enrolled during active disease. Specimen: peripheral blood. The CDR3 DNA reads TGTGCCAGCAGCTTGTACTCTAGCGGGAGCCCCCAGTACTTC. It translates to CASSLYSSGSPQYF.